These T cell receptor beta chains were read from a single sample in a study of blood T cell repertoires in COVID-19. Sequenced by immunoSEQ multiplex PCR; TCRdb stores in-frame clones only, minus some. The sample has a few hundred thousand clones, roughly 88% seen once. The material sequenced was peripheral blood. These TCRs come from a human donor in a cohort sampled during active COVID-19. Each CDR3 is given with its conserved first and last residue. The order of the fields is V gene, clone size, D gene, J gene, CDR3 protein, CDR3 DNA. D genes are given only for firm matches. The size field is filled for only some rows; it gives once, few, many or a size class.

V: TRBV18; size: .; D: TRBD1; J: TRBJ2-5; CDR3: CASSHGQGASETQYF; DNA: TGTGCCAGCTCACACGGACAGGGGGCATCAGAGACCCAGTACTTC
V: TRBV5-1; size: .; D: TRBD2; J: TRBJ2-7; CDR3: CASSLGRSGGEQYF; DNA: TGCGCCAGCAGCTTGGGTCGCTCGGGAGGCGAGCAGTACTTC
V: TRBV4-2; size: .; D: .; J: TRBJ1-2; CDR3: CASSQAQEGGYTF; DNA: TGTGCCAGCAGCCAAGCTCAGGAGGGTGGCTACACCTTC
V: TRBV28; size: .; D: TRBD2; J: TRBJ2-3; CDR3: CASSPPALGLAGGPLDTQYF; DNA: TGTGCCAGCAGTCCACCAGCTCTAGGACTAGCGGGAGGGCCCCTGGATACGCAGTATTTT
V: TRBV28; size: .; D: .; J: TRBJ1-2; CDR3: CASSPAPGQSYGYTF; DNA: TGTGCCAGCAGTCCAGCGCCCGGACAGTCATATGGCTACACCTTC
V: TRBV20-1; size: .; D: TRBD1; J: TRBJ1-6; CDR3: CSASMGQGAYSPLHF; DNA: TGCAGTGCTAGTATGGGACAGGGGGCGTATTCACCCCTCCACTTT
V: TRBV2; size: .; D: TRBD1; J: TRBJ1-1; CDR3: CASSEPTGTMNTEAFF; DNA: TGTGCCAGCAGCGAACCGACAGGGACCATGAACACTGAAGCTTTCTTT
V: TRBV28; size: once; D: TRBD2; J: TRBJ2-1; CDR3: CASSFQREVIDLYNEQFF; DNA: TGTGCCAGCAGTTTCCAGCGGGAGGTTATAGACCTATACAATGAGCAGTTCTTC
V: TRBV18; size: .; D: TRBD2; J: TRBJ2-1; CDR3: CASSPAQRDYNEQFF; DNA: TGTGCCAGCTCACCAGCCCAGCGGGACTACAATGAGCAGTTCTTC
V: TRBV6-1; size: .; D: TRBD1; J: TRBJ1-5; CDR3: CASSEFWTGGLGNQPQHF; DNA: TGTGCCAGCAGTGAGTTTTGGACAGGGGGCCTCGGCAATCAGCCCCAGCATTTT
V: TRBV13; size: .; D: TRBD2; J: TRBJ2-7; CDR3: CASSLAAAPPGLADEQYF; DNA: TGTGCCAGCAGCTTAGCCGCAGCACCTCCGGGACTAGCGGACGAGCAGTACTTC
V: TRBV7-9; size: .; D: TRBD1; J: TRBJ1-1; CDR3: CASSRRQGSPLMNTEAFF; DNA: TGTGCCAGCAGCCGTCGACAGGGGTCCCCATTAATGAACACTGAAGCTTTCTTT
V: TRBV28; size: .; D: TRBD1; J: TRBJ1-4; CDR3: CASSHRDRAGKLFF; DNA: TGTGCCAGCAGTCACCGGGACAGGGCCGGAAAACTGTTTTTT
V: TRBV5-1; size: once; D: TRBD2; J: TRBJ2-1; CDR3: CASSLAGTSVYNEQFF; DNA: TGCGCCAGCAGCTTGGCGGGGACTAGCGTATACAATGAGCAGTTCTTC
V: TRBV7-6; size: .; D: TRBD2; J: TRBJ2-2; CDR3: CASSLMPGLAGNTGELFF; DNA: TGTGCCAGCAGCCTCATGCCGGGACTAGCGGGGAACACCGGGGAGCTGTTTTTT
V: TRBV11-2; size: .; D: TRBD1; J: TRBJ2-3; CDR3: CASSLGRQGYTDTQYF; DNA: TGTGCCAGCAGCTTAGGCCGACAGGGTTACACAGATACGCAGTATTTT
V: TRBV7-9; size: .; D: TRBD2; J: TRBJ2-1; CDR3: CASQREGLATNEQFF; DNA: TGTGCCAGTCAGAGGGAGGGACTAGCGACTAATGAGCAGTTCTTC
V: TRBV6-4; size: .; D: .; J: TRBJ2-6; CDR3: CASSLHRGVSGANVLTF; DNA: TGTGCCAGCAGTCTCCACCGCGGGGTATCTGGGGCCAACGTCCTGACTTTC
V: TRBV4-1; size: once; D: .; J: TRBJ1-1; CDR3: CASSLRGNTEAFF; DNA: TGCGCCAGCAGCCTTCGGGGTAACACTGAAGCTTTCTTT
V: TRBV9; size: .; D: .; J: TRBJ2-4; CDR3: CASSPGGGRKNIQYF; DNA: TGTGCCAGCAGCCCGGGTGGTGGCCGCAAAAACATTCAGTACTTC
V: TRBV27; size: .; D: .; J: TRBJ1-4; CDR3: CASTPPTADRRLFF; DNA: TGTGCCAGCACTCCCCCGACAGCCGACCGGCGACTGTTTTTT
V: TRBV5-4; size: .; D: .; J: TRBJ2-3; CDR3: CASSYSYIGTDTQYF; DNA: TGTGCCAGCAGCTACTCCTATATAGGCACAGATACGCAGTATTTT
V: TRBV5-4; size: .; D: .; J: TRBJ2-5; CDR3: CASSLEQGDETQYF; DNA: TGTGCCAGCAGCTTGGAGCAGGGCGATGAGACCCAGTACTTC